Sequencing of this TCR beta chain was carried out in a study of blood T cell repertoires in COVID-19. The overall study: Samples of COVID-19 (acute and convalescent) were obtained from the United States, Italy and Spain. In each case, the material was cDNA or gDNA derived from T cells, B-cell-depleted T cells, or PBMCs.

The germline V gene encodes CDR1 ENHRY and CDR2 SYGVKD. This CDR3 comprises 18 residues. The ends were cut back, 4 bases at V and 0 bases at J, with 16 bases in the middle. In the study's own analysis: Cell counts per sample came from amplifying reference gene primers. The method was immunoSEQ multiplex PCR; TCRdb's version includes in-frame clones alone and lacks a portion of them. For V, J and clone size, that table is used; D and trimming come from the DNA. The repertoire consists of tens of thousands of clones, with about 89% occurring once and the leading ten covering 7.4%. The gene calls are TRBV10-3 and TRBJ1-6; a weak D match, TRBD1 (6 bases). The sequenced sample was peripheral blood. The TCR originated in a human donor with acute or convalescent COVID-19. The donor label of this sample is uncertain. The CDR3 here is CAISGATGLSSYNSPLHF. CDR3 in DNA: TGTGCCATCAGTGGGGCAACAGGGCTGAGCTCCTATAATTCACCCCTCCACTTT.